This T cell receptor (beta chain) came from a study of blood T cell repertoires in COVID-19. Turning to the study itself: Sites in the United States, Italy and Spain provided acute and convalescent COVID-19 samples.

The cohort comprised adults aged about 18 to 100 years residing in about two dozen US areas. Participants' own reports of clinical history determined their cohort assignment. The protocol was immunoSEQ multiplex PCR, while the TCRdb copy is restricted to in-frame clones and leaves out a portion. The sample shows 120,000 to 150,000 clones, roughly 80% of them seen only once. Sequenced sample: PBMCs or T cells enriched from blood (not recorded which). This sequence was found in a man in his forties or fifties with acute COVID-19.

The CDR3 spells CSVESATMNTEAFF. The CDR3 coding sequence is TGCAGCGTTGAGTCTGCTACTATGAACACTGAAGCTTTCTTT. V and J are TRBV29-1 and TRBJ1-1; D uncertain. This CDR3 has 14 residues. The V gene's germline CDR1 is SQVTM and CDR2 ANQGSEA. V lost 3 bases, J lost 0 bases, and 11 bases lay in between.